This entry describes one T cell receptor (beta chain). The assay was immunoSEQ multiplex PCR, and TCRdb's table has in-frame clones only and misses some. The sample lists about 230,000 clones; 81% were seen once. The record originates from a study of blood T cell repertoires in COVID-19. Whole-study context: Some COVID-19 samples were acute and others convalescent; all came from the United States, Italy and Spain. The analysed material was cDNA or gDNA that came from T cells, B-cell-depleted T cells, or PBMCs.

The length of the CDR3 is 15 residues. CDR1 and CDR2 from the germline V gene are SGDLS and YYNGEE. Trimming left V 3 bases short and J 7 bases short, with 17 bases between. Sequenced sample: peripheral blood. This chain uses TRBV9 with TRBJ2-1, with D hard to call. The source of this sequence is a woman over 75 with acute or convalescent COVID-19. The CDR3 reads CASSDLETGFNEQFF. DNA of the CDR3: TGTGCCAGCAGCGACTTAGAGACCGGGTTTAATGAGCAGTTCTTC.